This passage covers 12 T cell receptor beta chains from one sample sequenced in a study of radiation and T cells in renal cell carcinoma. Profiling relied on immunoSEQ multiplex PCR, and the TCRdb table lists in-frame clones only, not all of them. The sample shows roughly 82,000 clones, 89% of them seen only once. Described time point: blood 4 weeks post-SBRT, at nephrectomy. Stated treatment: 15 Gy SBRT to primary tumor, nephrectomy 4 weeks later. Sample: blood, taken from a patient whose treatment included radiotherapy and nephrectomy. The receptors derive from a woman aged 70-85 years with renal cell carcinoma.

The chain couples TRBV29-1 to TRBJ1-5; unclear D gene. The CDR3 loop spans 12 amino acids. CDR1 SQVTM and CDR2 ANQGSEA come from the germline V gene. V lost 7 bases and J lost 0, with 7 bases in between. The CDR3 protein is CSAKDSNQPQHF. The CDR3 DNA reads TGCAGCGCCAAGGATAGCAATCAGCCCCAGCATTTT.

The chain uses TRBV7-2 and TRBJ1-5, with 8 positions matching TRBD1. V was pared by 3 bases and J by 3 bases, with 4 bases of the junction left unmatched. This CDR3 has 15 residues. Germline V gives CDR1 SGHTA, CDR2 FQGNSA. The CDR3 coding sequence is TGTGCCAGCAGCTTCACAGGGGGTTACAATCAGCCCCAGCATTTT. Translated: CASSFTGGYNQPQHF.

V gene TRBV12-2 combines with J gene TRBJ2-7. TRBV12-2 is annotated as a pseudogene. The CDR3 is 16 residues long. CDR3 residues: CASRFSFGAGRREQYF. CDR3 in DNA: TGTGCAAGTCGCTTCTCATTCGGGGCCGGGCGGCGCGAGCAGTACTTC.

V usage is TRBV19 and J usage is TRBJ1-2; 7 nucleotides agree with TRBD1. V lost 5 bases to trimming and J lost 5 bases; unmatched junction nucleotides: 11. CDR1 LNHDA and CDR2 SQIVND come from the germline V gene (reference sequence). CDR3 size: 15 residues. The DNA of the CDR3 is TGTGCCAGTAGTCCTGGAGACAGGGTGGAATATGGCTACACCTTC. Its translation is CASSPGDRVEYGYTF.

This clone occurred once. V usage is TRBV27 and J usage is TRBJ1-5; D unclear. This CDR3 spans 13 amino acids. From germline, CDR1 is MNHEY and CDR2 SMNVEV (reference sequence). Trimming removed 2 bases from V and 4 bases from J, with 6 bases in between. This chain's CDR3 is CASSLQVNQPQHF. CDR3 sequence (DNA): TGTGCCAGCAGTTTACAGGTGAATCAGCCCCAGCATTTT.

Only one count was recorded for this clone. This chain links TRBV11-2 with TRBJ2-5; 9 bases fit TRBD1. The CDR3 runs 17 residues. In germline, CDR1 is SGHAT, CDR2 FQNNGV. J lost 6 bases, V lost 5 bases, and 16 bases had no gene match. The CDR3 sequence: CASSHYRGQGFGKTQYF. The CDR3 region has the DNA TGTGCCAGCAGCCATTACAGAGGACAGGGGTTCGGAAAGACCCAGTACTTC.

The rearrangement uses TRBV6-6 and TRBJ1-1; D gene unclear. Trimming took 5 bases from V and 1 from J, leaving 11 bases between them. The CDR3 runs to 14 residues. The germline V gene encodes CDR1 MNHNY and CDR2 SVGAGI (reference sequence). Here the CDR3 DNA reads TGTGCCAGCAGTATCGAGCCCTCGAACACTGAAGCTTTCTTT. As protein: CASSIEPSNTEAFF.

The V and J genes are TRBV7-2 and TRBJ2-7; TRBD2 matches at 7 bases. Losses at the gene ends were 8 bases for V and 0 bases for J; bases not matched to a gene: 7. This CDR3 has 14 residues. CDR1 is SGHTA, CDR2 FQGNSA, per germline. For the CDR3, the DNA is TGTGCCAGCGGATCCGGGGGGAGCTCCTACGAGCAGTACTTC. This sequence encodes CASGSGGSSYEQYF. The complete variable domain, with remaining parts taken from reference TRBV7-2 and TRBJ2-7, reads GAGVSQSPSNKVTEKGKDVELRCDPISGHTALYWYRQSLGQGLEFLIYFQGNSAPDKSGLPSDRFSAERTGGSVSTLTIQRTQQEDSAVYLCASGSGGSSYEQYFGPGTRLTVT.

CDR3 sequence: CAAARTGRTEAFF. CDR3 bases: TGTGCCGCCGCAAGGACAGGGAGGACTGAAGCTTTCTTT. The V gene is TRBV7-2, the J gene TRBJ1-1; 8 bases line up with TRBD1. CDR3 length: 13 residues. V shed 11 bases, J shed 5 bases, and the junction held 10 bases outside the gene matches. Germline assignment: CDR1 SGHTA and CDR2 FQGNSA.

The chain uses TRBV11-2 and TRBJ1-5; possible D gene TRBD1, 5 bases. Looked up from germline, CDR1 is SGHAT and CDR2 is FQNNGV. V was pared by 1 base and J by 5 bases, with 6 bases between. The CDR3 runs 13 residues. CDR3 residues: CASSLGGDQPQHF. DNA of the CDR3: TGTGCCAGCAGCTTAGGGGGGGATCAGCCCCAGCATTTT.

The genes are TRBV7-9 and TRBJ1-1; 11 nucleotides match TRBD1. The CDR3 consists of 16 residues. Trimming took 5 bases from V and 0 from J; bases not matched to a gene: 5. The germline V gene encodes CDR1 SEHNR and CDR2 FQNEAQ (reference sequence). The CDR3 loop is CASSEGQGVMNTEAFF. The DNA of the CDR3 is TGTGCCAGCAGCGAGGGACAGGGGGTAATGAACACTGAAGCTTTCTTT.

CDR3 protein: CASSLFEDSLYGYTF. The DNA of the CDR3 is TGTGCCAGCAGCTTATTTGAGGACAGTCTTTATGGCTACACCTTC. The chain combines TRBV7-8 with TRBJ1-2; tentatively, D is TRBD1 (6 bases). The CDR3 covers 15 residues. With 2 bases removed from V and 5 bases from J, the gap between germline ends came to 15 bases. Looked up from germline, CDR1 is SGHVS and CDR2 is FQNEAQ.